Sequencing of this T cell receptor beta chain was carried out in a study of shared clonotypes between healthy human individuals. The overall study: The donor pool was made up of two women and three men aged 18 to 49. CD4 naive cells filled three plates per donor, CD4 memory three, CD8 naive two and CD8 memory one. General study points: Estimated clonotype richness was generally higher in naive than memory subsets.

This clone was recorded once. Its target is not known. Clones were read by immunoSEQ multiplex PCR, and TCRdb kept only the in-frame ones, dropping some. The sample shows more than 1,200,000 clones, approximately 98.5% of them seen only once. V was trimmed by 0 bases and J by 3 bases, leaving 8 bases between them. Germline assignment: CDR1 MNHEY and CDR2 SVGAGI. CDR3 length equals 14 residues. Sequenced sample: naive CD4+ T cells sorted from blood. Subset defined: CD45RA+ positively selected. The TCR originated in a man aged 25 to 40 in good health. The chain joins TRBV6-5 to TRBJ1-1; D uncertain. This chain's CDR3 is CASSYSSFDTEAFF. The CDR3 DNA reads as TGTGCCAGCAGTTACTCGAGCTTCGACACTGAAGCTTTCTTT.